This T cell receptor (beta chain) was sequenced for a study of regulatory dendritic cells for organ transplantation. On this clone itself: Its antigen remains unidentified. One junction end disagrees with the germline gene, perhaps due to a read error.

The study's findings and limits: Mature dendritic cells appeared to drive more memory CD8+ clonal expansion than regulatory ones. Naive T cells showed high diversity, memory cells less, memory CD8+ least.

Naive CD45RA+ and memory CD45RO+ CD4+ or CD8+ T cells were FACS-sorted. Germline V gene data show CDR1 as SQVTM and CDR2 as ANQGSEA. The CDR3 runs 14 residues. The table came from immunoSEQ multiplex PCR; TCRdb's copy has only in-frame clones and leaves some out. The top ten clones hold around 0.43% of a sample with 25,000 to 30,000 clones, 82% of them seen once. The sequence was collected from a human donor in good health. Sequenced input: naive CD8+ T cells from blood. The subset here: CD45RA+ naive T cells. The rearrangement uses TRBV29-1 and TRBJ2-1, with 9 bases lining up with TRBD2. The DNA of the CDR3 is TGCAGCGTTGAAGATCCTCTACTAGCGGGCTACAACCTCTTC. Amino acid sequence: CSVEDPLLAGYNLF.